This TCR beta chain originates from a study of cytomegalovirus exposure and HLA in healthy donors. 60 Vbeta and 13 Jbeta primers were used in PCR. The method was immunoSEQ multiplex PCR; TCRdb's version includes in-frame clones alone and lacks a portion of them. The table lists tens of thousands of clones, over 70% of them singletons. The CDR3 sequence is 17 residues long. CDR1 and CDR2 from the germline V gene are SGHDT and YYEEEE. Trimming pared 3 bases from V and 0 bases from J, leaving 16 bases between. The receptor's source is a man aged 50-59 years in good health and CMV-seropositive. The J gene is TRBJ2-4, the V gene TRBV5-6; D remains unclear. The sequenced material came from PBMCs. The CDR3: CASSSAYTLLAKNIQYF. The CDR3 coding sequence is TGTGCCAGCAGCTCAGCGTACACCCTTTTAGCCAAAAACATTCAGTACTTC.